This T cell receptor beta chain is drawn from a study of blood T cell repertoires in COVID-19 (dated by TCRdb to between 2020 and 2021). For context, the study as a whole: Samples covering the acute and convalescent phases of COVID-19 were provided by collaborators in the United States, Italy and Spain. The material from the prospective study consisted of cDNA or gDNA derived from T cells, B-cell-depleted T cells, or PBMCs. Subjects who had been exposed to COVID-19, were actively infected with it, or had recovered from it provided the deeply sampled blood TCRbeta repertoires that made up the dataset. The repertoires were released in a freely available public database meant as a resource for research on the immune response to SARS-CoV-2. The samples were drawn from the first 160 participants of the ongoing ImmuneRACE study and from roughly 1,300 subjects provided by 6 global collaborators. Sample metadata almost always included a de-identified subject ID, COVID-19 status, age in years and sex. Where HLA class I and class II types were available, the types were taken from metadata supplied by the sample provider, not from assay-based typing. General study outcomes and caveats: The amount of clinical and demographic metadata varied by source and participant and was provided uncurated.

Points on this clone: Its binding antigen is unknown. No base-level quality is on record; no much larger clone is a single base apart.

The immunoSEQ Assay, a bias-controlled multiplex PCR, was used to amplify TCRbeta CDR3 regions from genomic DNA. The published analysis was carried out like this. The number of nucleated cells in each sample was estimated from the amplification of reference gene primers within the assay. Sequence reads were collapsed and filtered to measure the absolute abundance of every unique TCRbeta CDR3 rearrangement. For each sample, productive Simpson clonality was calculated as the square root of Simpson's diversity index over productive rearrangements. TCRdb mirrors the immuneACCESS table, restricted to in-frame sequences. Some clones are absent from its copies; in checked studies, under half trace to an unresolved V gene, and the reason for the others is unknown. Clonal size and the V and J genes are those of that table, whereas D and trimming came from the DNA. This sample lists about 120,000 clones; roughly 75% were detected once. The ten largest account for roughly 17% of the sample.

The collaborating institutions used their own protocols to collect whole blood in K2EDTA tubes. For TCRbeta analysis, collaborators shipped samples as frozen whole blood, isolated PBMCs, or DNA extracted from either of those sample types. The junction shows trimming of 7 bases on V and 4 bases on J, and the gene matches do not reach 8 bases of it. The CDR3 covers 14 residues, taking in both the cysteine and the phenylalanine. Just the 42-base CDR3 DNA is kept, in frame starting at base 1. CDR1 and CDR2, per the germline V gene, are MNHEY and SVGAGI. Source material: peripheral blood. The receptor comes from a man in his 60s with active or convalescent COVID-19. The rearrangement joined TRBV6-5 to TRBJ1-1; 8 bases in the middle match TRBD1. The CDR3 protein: CASKIRDRSTEAFF. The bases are TGTGCCAGCAAGATACGGGACAGGAGCACTGAAGCTTTCTTT.